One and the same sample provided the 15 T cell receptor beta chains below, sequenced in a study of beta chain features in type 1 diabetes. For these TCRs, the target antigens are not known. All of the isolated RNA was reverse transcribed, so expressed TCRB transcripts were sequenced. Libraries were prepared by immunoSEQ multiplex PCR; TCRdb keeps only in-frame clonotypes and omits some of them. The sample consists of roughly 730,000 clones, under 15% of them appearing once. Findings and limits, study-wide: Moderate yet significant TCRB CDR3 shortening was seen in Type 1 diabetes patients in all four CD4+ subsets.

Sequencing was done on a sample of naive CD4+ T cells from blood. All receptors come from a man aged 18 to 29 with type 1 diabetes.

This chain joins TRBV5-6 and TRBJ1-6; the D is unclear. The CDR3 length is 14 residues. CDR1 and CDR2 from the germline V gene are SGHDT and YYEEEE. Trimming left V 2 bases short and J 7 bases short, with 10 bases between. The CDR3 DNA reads TGTGCCAGCAGCTTCCGGGCTCCCAATTCACCCCTCCACTTT. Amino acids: CASSFRAPNSPLHF.

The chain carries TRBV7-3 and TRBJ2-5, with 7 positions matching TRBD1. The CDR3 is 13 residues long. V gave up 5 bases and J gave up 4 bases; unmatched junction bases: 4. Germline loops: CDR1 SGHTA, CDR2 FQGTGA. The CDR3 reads CASSRDRVETQYF. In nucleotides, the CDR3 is TGTGCCAGCAGCCGCGACAGGGTAGAGACCCAGTACTTC.

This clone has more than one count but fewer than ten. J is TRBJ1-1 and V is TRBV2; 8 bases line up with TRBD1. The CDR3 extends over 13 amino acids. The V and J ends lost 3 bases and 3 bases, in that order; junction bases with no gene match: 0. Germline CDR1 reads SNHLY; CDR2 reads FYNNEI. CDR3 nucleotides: TGTGCCAGCAGTGAGGACAGGGACACTGAAGCTTTCTTT. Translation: CASSEDRDTEAFF.

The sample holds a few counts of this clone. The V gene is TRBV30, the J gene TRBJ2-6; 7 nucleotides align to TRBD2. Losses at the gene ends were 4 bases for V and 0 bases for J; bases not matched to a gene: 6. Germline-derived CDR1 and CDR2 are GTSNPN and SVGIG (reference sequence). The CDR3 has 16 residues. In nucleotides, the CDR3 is TGTGCCTGGAAGGGGAGGGATCGCTCTGGGGCCAACGTCCTGACTTTC. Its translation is CAWKGRDRSGANVLTF. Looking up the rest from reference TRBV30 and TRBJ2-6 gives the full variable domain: SQTIHQWPATLVQPVGSPLSLECTVEGTSNPNLYWYRQAAGRGLQLLFYSVGIGQISSEVPQNLSASRPQDRQFILSSKKLLLSDSGFYLCAWKGRDRSGANVLTFGAGSRLTVL.

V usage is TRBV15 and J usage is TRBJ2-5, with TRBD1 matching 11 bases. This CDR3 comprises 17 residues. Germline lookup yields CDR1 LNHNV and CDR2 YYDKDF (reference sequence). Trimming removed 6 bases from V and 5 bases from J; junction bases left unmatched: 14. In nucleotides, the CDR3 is TGTGCCACCAGACTTAACACCGGGACAGGGGGTTCGGAGACCCAGTACTTC. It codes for CATRLNTGTGGSETQYF.

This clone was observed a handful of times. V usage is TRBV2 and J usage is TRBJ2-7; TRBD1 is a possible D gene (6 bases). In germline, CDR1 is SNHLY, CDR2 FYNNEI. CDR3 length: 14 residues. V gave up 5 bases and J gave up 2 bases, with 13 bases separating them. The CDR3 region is CASSPGTGTYEQYF. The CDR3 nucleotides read TGTGCCAGCAGTCCTGGCACAGGGACCTACGAGCAGTACTTC. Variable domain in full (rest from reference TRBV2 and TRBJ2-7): EPEVTQTPSHQVTQMGQEVILRCVPISNHLYFYWYRQILGQKVEFLVSFYNNEISEKSEIFDDQFSVERPDGSNFTLKIRSTKLEDSAMYFCASSPGTGTYEQYFGPGTRLTVT.

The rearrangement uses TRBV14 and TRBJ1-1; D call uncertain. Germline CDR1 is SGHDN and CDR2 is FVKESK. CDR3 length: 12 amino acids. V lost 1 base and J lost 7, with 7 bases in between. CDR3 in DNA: TGTGCCAGCAGCCAAGTGCGCCTTGAAGCTTTCTTT. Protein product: CASSQVRLEAFF.

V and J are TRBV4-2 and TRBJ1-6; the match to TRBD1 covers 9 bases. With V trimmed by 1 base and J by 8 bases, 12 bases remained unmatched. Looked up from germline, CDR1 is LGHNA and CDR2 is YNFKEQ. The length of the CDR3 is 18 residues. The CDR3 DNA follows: TGTGCCAGCAGCCAAGGGTTACCCGGGACAGGGAAATATTCACCCCTCCACTTT. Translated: CASSQGLPGTGKYSPLHF.

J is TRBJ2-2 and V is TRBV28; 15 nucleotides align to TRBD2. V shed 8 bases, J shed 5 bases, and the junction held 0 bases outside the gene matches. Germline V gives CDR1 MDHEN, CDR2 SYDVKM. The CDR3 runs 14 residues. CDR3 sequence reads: CASGTSGGTGELFF. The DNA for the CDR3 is TGTGCCAGCGGGACTAGCGGGGGGACCGGGGAGCTGTTTTTT.

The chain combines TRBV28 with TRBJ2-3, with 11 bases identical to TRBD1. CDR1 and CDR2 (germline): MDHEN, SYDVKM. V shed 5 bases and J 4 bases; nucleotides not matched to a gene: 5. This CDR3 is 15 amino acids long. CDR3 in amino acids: CASSLPGQGADTQYF. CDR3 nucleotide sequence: TGTGCCAGCAGTCTACCGGGACAGGGGGCAGATACGCAGTATTTT.

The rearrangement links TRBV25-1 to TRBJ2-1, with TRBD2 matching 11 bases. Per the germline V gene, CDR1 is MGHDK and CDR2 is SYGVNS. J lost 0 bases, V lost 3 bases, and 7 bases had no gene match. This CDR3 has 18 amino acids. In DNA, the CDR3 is TGTGCCAGCAGTGAGTGGGGGACTAGCGGAAGCTCCTACAATGAGCAGTTCTTC. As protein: CASSEWGTSGSSYNEQFF.

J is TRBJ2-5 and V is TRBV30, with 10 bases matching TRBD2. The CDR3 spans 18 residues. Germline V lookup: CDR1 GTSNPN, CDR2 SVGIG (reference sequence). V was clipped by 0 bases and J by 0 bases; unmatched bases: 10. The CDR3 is CAWSVGVAGGMYQETQYF. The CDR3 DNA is TGTGCCTGGAGTGTAGGGGTAGCGGGGGGCATGTACCAAGAGACCCAGTACTTC. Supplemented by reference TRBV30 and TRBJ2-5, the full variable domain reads SQTIHQWPATLVQPVGSPLSLECTVEGTSNPNLYWYRQAAGRGLQLLFYSVGIGQISSEVPQNLSASRPQDRQFILSSKKLLLSDSGFYLCAWSVGVAGGMYQETQYFGPGTRLLVL.

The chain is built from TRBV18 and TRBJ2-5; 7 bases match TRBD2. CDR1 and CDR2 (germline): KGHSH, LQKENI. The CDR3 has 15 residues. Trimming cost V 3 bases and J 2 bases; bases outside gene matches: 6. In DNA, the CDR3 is TGTGCCAGCTCACCTCGGGGAGGGGATCAAGAGACCCAGTACTTC. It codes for CASSPRGGDQETQYF.

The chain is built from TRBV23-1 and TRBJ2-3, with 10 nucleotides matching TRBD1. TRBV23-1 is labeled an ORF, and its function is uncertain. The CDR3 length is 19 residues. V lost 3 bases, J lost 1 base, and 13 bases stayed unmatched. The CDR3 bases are TGCGCCAGCAGTCACCCTCCGGGACAGGGGACATTAGGCACAGATACGCAGTATTTT. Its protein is CASSHPPGQGTLGTDTQYF.

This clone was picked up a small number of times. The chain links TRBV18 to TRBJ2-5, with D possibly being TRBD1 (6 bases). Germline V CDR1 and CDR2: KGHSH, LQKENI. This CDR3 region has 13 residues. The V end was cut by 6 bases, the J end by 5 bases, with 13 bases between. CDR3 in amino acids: CASSRTTGETQYF. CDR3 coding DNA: TGTGCCAGCTCCCGTACTACAGGGGAGACCCAGTACTTC.